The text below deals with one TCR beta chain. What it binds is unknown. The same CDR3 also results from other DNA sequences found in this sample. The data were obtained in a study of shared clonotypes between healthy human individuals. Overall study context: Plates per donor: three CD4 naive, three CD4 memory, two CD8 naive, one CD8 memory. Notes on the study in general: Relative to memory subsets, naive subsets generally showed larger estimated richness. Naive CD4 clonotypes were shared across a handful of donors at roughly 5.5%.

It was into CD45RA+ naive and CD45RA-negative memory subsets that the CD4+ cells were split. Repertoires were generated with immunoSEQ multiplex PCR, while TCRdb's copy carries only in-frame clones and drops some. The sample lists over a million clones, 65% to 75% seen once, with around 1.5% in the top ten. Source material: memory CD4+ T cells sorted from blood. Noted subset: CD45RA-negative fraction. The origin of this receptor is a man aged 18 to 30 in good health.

Here the CDR3 DNA reads TGTGCCAGCAGCAAAGGGACAGCTAACTATGGCTACACCTTC. Its translation: CASSKGTANYGYTF. V is TRBV21-1 and J is TRBJ1-2; the table assigns TRBD1, which was not confirmed against the DNA. TRBV21-1 is shown as a pseudogene. The CDR3 length is 14 residues.